A single sample gave rise to the 28 T cell receptor beta chains below, sequenced in a study of B cell selection in AIRE deficiency. The assay was immunoSEQ multiplex PCR, and TCRdb's table has in-frame clones only and misses some. The sample has some 5,000 clones; about 87% are singletons. Regulatory T cells were sorted as CD4+CD25hiCD127low/negative cells. Sequencing input: Tregs sorted from PBMCs. The receptors derive from a human donor with AIRE deficiency.

V and J are TRBV2 and TRBJ2-1; 8 positions agree with TRBD1. This CDR3 is built from 13 residues. Germline V CDR1 and CDR2: SNHLY, FYNNEI. V was pared by 7 bases and J by 9 bases, with 8 bases of the junction left unmatched. CDR3 loop: CASTGQGWGEQFF. The CDR3 DNA sequence: TGTGCCAGCACTGGACAGGGATGGGGTGAGCAGTTCTTC.

This chain connects TRBV5-6 to TRBJ1-2; TRBD1 might be the D (5 bases). The CDR3 runs to 11 residues. Germline V gives CDR1 SGHDT, CDR2 YYEEEE. The germline V and J ends were trimmed by 6 bases and 7 bases, with 10 bases remaining between them. The CDR3 DNA reads as TGTGCCAGCACCAGTAGGGGTGGCTACACCTTC. Its protein product is CASTSRGGYTF.

The V call is TRBV5-1, the J call TRBJ2-3; D remains ambiguous. Between the trimmed V and J ends, which lost 2 bases and 3 bases, there was a span of 1 base. The germline gives CDR1 SGHRS, CDR2 YFSETQ. CDR3 length: 11 amino acids. This CDR3 is CASSFTDTQYF. CDR3 coding DNA: TGCGCCAGCAGCTTTACAGATACGCAGTATTTT.

A single count supports this clone. The rearrangement links TRBV5-5 to TRBJ2-5, with TRBD1 identical over 8 bases. The germline V gene encodes CDR1 SGHKS and CDR2 YYEKEE (reference sequence). The CDR3 covers 12 residues. The V gene end was trimmed by 1 base and the J gene end by 7 bases; junction bases not matched to a gene: 0. The CDR3 protein is CASSLTGGTQYF. As DNA, the CDR3 is TGTGCCAGCAGCTTGACAGGGGGGACCCAGTACTTC.

This clone was observed once. This chain connects TRBV25-1 to TRBJ2-5, with no clear D. The length of the CDR3 is 12 residues. V lost 6 bases and J lost 4, with 9 bases in between. The germline V gene has CDR1 MGHDK and CDR2 SYGVNS. The chain's CDR3 is CASSSQGETQYF. CDR3 DNA sequence: TGTGCCAGCAGCTCACAAGGAGAGACCCAGTACTTC.

The rearrangement links TRBV6-5 to TRBJ2-3; 7 nucleotides match TRBD2. CDR3 length: 15 amino acids. Per the germline V gene, CDR1 is MNHEY and CDR2 is SVGAGI. With 5 bases clipped from V and 0 bases from J, the junction kept 5 bases outside the gene matches. This CDR3 reads CASSAGRVSTDTQYF. The CDR3 nucleotides are TGTGCCAGCAGTGCAGGGAGGGTTAGCACAGATACGCAGTATTTT.

The genes are TRBV5-6 and TRBJ2-7, with D uncertain. Germline V gene lookup returns CDR1 SGHDT and CDR2 YYEEEE. V shed 1 base and J shed 0 bases, with 11 bases lying between them. The CDR3 is made up of 15 amino acids. CDR3 loop: CASSLYDWHSYEQYF. CDR3 bases: TGTGCCAGCAGCTTGTATGACTGGCACTCCTACGAGCAGTACTTC.

The CDR3 coding sequence is TGTGCCAGCAGTTACCAGGACAGCGGGGGGGGCCCGAAGACACGCTCCTACGAGCAGTACTTC. This codes for CASSYQDSGGGPKTRSYEQYF. J is TRBJ2-7 and V is TRBV6-8, with 10 nucleotides matching TRBD2. The germline V gene encodes CDR1 MNHGY and CDR2 SAAAGT. The V segment lost 2 bases and the J segment 0 bases; nucleotides outside the gene matches: 19. This CDR3 is built from 21 residues.

The rearrangement uses TRBV6-1 and TRBJ2-1, with D unresolved. V lost 2 bases, J lost 2 bases, and 7 bases lay in between. The CDR3 contains 14 residues. CDR1 is MNHNS and CDR2 is SASEGT in the germline V gene. In DNA form, the CDR3 reads TGTGCCAGCAGTGAACGACTTACCTACAATGAGCAGTTCTTC. It codes for CASSERLTYNEQFF.

The V call is TRBV13, the J call TRBJ1-2; maybe TRBD1 (5 bases). The CDR3 spans 18 residues. Germline-derived CDR1 and CDR2 are PRHDT and FYEKMQ (reference sequence). Trimming shortened V by 6 bases and J by 4 bases, and 27 bases separated the two germline ends. The CDR3 DNA sequence: TGTGCCAGCAGGGGACCTAATAAAGCTGAGTGGAAGATCTATGGCTACACCTTC. Its protein is CASRGPNKAEWKIYGYTF.

This chain's CDR3 is CASSLVQNTEAFF. DNA of the CDR3: TGTGCCAGCAGCTTAGTACAGAACACTGAAGCTTTCTTT. The chain has TRBV7-6 and TRBJ1-1; D not certain. The V end was cut by 1 base, the J end by 1 base, with 4 bases between. Germline CDR1 SGHVS, CDR2 FNYEAQ. This CDR3 is built from 13 residues.

This chain uses TRBV5-4 with TRBJ2-7; the D is unclear. V lost 2 bases to trimming and J lost 4 bases, with 13 bases between them. There are 14 residues in the CDR3. CDR1 SGHNT and CDR2 YYREEE come from the germline V gene (reference sequence). CDR3 region: CASSLSPRSYEQYF. The CDR3 region has the DNA TGTGCCAGCAGCTTAAGTCCGAGGAGTTACGAGCAGTACTTC.

The V and J genes are TRBV5-1 and TRBJ1-5; D gene uncertain. This CDR3 has 15 residues. Germline CDR1 is SGHRS and CDR2 is YFSETQ. V lost 4 bases and J lost 0, with 11 bases in between. In DNA, the CDR3 is TGCGCCAGCAGCCCCCACGACCCTAGCAATCAGCCCCAGCATTTT. Translated: CASSPHDPSNQPQHF.

This clone was observed once. CDR3 loop: CASSYPRDIKGKKLFF. In DNA, the CDR3 is TGTGCCAGTAGTTATCCCCGGGACATCAAGGGTAAAAAACTGTTTTTT. The chain carries TRBV19 and TRBJ1-4; tentative D call: TRBD1 (6 bases). The CDR3 contains 16 residues. With 5 bases removed from V and 9 bases from J, the gap between germline ends came to 22 bases. CDR1 is LNHDA and CDR2 is SQIVND in the germline V gene (reference sequence).

The V gene is TRBV6-6, the J gene TRBJ2-5; D may be TRBD1 or TRBD2 (5 bases each). Per germline, CDR1 MNHNY and CDR2 SVGAGI (reference sequence). This CDR3 comprises 15 residues. Trimming pared 5 bases from V and 5 bases from J, leaving 18 bases between. The CDR3 loop reads CASSDGTASRETQYF. The CDR3 DNA reads as TGTGCCAGCAGTGACGGGACGGCCTCGCGGGAGACCCAGTACTTC.

In its sample, this clone was seen once. The genes are TRBV7-2 and TRBJ2-5; TRBD2 agrees at 7 bases. The V gene's germline CDR1 is SGHTA and CDR2 FQGNSA. The CDR3 spans 13 residues. V dropped 4 bases and J dropped 5; count of bases not matched to a gene: 4. The CDR3 is CASSWTRRETQYF. The CDR3 nucleotides are TGTGCCAGCAGCTGGACTAGGCGGGAGACCCAGTACTTC.

This chain connects TRBV6-6 to TRBJ1-6; the D is unclear. CDR3 length: 16 residues. Germline values: CDR1 MNHNY, CDR2 SVGAGI (reference sequence). Trimming took off 3 bases at V and 12 bases at J, with 21 bases between the two ends. DNA for the CDR3: TGTGCCAGCAGTTATTATCGTCCCCTTACTTTAATACCCCTCCACTTT. It translates to CASSYYRPLTLIPLHF.

The chain is built from TRBV10-3 and TRBJ1-3; D uncertain. This CDR3 contains 12 residues. The V gene's germline CDR1 is ENHRY and CDR2 SYGVKD. Trimming took 6 bases from V and 3 from J, leaving 6 bases between them. Here the CDR3 reads CAIRDGGNTIYF. DNA for the CDR3: TGTGCCATCAGGGACGGTGGAAACACCATATATTTT.

The rearrangement uses TRBV29-1 and TRBJ2-5; D tentatively fits TRBD1 or TRBD2 (6 bases each). The germline gives CDR1 SQVTM, CDR2 ANQGSEA. V shed 2 bases and J shed 5 bases, with 12 bases lying between them. The CDR3 spans 13 residues. The CDR3 spells CSVERGPGETQYF. In nucleotides, the CDR3 is TGCAGCGTTGAACGGGGGCCAGGGGAGACCCAGTACTTC.

This sequence joins TRBV18 and TRBJ2-1; D not certain. Germline CDR1 and CDR2: KGHSH and LQKENI. The V and J ends lost 4 bases and 10 bases respectively, with 11 bases between them. The CDR3 runs 12 residues. The CDR3 DNA is TGTGCCAGCTCACGGGTGGGCAGAGAGCAGTTCTTC. Amino acid sequence: CASSRVGREQFF.

CDR3 sequence: CASSQDRGQGAVNTEAFF. The DNA of the CDR3 is TGTGCCAGCAGCCAAGATAGAGGACAGGGGGCCGTGAACACTGAAGCTTTCTTT. The rearrangement joins TRBV4-2 to TRBJ1-1; 11 bases are shared with TRBD1. Trimming removed 0 bases from V and 0 bases from J; junction bases left unmatched: 6. Germline V gene data show CDR1 as LGHNA and CDR2 as YNFKEQ. The CDR3 runs to 18 residues.

This chain uses TRBV29-1 with TRBJ2-1, with unresolved D. This CDR3 is 12 amino acids long. Germline V gene data show CDR1 as SQVTM and CDR2 as ANQGSEA. The ends were cut back, 5 bases at V and 4 bases at J, with 9 bases in the middle. In nucleotides, the CDR3 is TGCAGCGTTAGGCAGATTTACAATGAGCAGTTCTTC. Translation gives CSVRQIYNEQFF.

This clone qualifies as large. The rearrangement joins TRBV19 to TRBJ1-2; weak D call: TRBD1 (5 bases). Trimming pared 4 bases from V and 4 bases from J, leaving 13 bases between. This CDR3 comprises 14 residues. Germline-derived CDR1 and CDR2 are LNHDA and SQIVND (reference sequence). CDR3 residues: CASSRGRGTYGYTF. The CDR3 region has the DNA TGTGCCAGTAGTAGGGGACGGGGGACCTATGGCTACACCTTC.

The rearrangement links TRBV5-4 to TRBJ1-4; D is perhaps TRBD1 (5 bases). V was pared by 4 bases and J by 2 bases, with 6 bases between. The CDR3 has 13 residues. Per the germline V gene, CDR1 is SGHNT and CDR2 is YYREEE (reference sequence). The CDR3 DNA follows: TGTGCCAGCAGCCGGGACACTAATGAAAAACTGTTTTTT. Its protein is CASSRDTNEKLFF.

This chain connects TRBV10-3 to TRBJ2-7; 10 positions agree with TRBD1. This CDR3 spans 15 amino acids. V gave up 0 bases and J gave up 2 bases; unmatched junction bases: 1. Germline V gene data show CDR1 as ENHRY and CDR2 as SYGVKD. This CDR3 is CAISESGTGAYEQYF. CDR3 coding DNA: TGTGCCATCAGTGAGTCCGGGACAGGGGCCTACGAGCAGTACTTC.

The chain carries TRBV5-4 and TRBJ2-5, with a weak D call TRBD1 (8 bases). Trimming removed 9 bases from V and 4 bases from J, with 19 bases in between. The CDR3 has 14 amino acids. Germline lookup yields CDR1 SGHNT and CDR2 YYREEE (reference sequence). The CDR3 bases are TGTGCCACCTTCGAACAGGGGGGGGGAGAGACCCAGTACTTC. Its protein is CATFEQGGGETQYF.

This clone appeared once. The chain combines TRBV19 with TRBJ1-5; 11 bases are a match to TRBD1. V gave up 7 bases and J gave up 7 bases; unmatched junction bases: 9. The length of the CDR3 is 15 residues. CDR1 and CDR2 from the germline V gene are LNHDA and SQIVND (reference sequence). CDR3 bases: TGTGCCAGTAAATCCGGGACAGGGGGTCGGCAGCCCCAGCATTTT. Its protein is CASKSGTGGRQPQHF. Looking up the rest from reference TRBV19 and TRBJ1-5 gives the full variable domain: DGGITQSPKYLFRKEGQNVTLSCEQNLNHDAMYWYRQDPGQGLRLIYYSQIVNDFQKGDIAEGYSVSREKKESFPLTVTSAQKNPTAFYLCASKSGTGGRQPQHFGDGTRLSIL.

This clone was picked up one time. The chain is built from TRBV6-6 and TRBJ1-1, with unresolved D. V shed 2 bases and J shed 0 bases, with 4 bases lying between them. The CDR3 is made up of 13 amino acids. The V gene's germline CDR1 is MNHNY and CDR2 SVGAGI (reference sequence). CDR3 in amino acids: CASSYAMNTEAFF. The CDR3 DNA reads TGTGCCAGCAGTTACGCCATGAACACTGAAGCTTTCTTT.